This T cell receptor beta chain was sequenced during a study of blood T cells in healthy people across ages. The junction had 4 bases not matched to a gene; V was cut back by 2 bases and J by 1 base. Germline loops: CDR1 SGHNT, CDR2 YYREEE (reference sequence). The CDR3 has 15 residues. A note on this clonotype: The antigen is unknown.

General study results and limits: Diversity of TCR beta correlated strongly with naive T cell percentage. The long-lived group displayed more naive CD4+ cells, plus higher diversity, than the aged donors did. Investigators viewed diversity estimates from one million T cells as underestimates, the study reported.

Using a J-beta primer mix together with a sample-barcoded 5' primer, a second PCR was run for roughly 6 to 11 cycles. TCRdb reanalysed the 5' RACE reads using MiXCR and keeps one entry per CDR3 protein. The sample carries roughly 700,000 distinct CDR3 sequences, over 45% recorded once. The chain carries TRBV5-4 and TRBJ2-3; 7 bases are a match to TRBD1. What was sequenced was blood. The sequence was collected from a woman aged 60-75 years in good health. CDR3 in amino acids: CASSFDRVGTDTQYF. The CDR3 DNA is TGTGCCAGCAGCTTCGACAGGGTTGGCACAGATACGCAGTATTTT.